The entry below gives a single TCR beta chain sequence along with its context. TCRdb re-called the 5' RACE reads with MiXCR, one entry per CDR3 protein. The sample has 150,000 to 200,000 distinct CDR3 sequences, roughly 11% seen once. These data belong to a study of T-cell memory formation after mild COVID-19. The germline V gene encodes CDR1 LNHDA and CDR2 SQIVND (reference sequence). CDR3 size: 12 residues. Trimming took 6 bases from V and 7 from J, leaving 12 bases between them. The chain employs TRBV19 and TRBJ1-1, with D uncertain. The receptor was derived from a man in his late teens or twenties who had mild COVID-19 (a few samples of this study predate the infection). Cell type and time point are not known. Sequencing was carried out using PBMCs or a T cell subset sorted from them (not recorded which). CDR3 protein: CASSHAWGEAFF. As DNA, the CDR3 is TGTGCCAGTAGCCACGCGTGGGGTGAAGCTTTCTTT.